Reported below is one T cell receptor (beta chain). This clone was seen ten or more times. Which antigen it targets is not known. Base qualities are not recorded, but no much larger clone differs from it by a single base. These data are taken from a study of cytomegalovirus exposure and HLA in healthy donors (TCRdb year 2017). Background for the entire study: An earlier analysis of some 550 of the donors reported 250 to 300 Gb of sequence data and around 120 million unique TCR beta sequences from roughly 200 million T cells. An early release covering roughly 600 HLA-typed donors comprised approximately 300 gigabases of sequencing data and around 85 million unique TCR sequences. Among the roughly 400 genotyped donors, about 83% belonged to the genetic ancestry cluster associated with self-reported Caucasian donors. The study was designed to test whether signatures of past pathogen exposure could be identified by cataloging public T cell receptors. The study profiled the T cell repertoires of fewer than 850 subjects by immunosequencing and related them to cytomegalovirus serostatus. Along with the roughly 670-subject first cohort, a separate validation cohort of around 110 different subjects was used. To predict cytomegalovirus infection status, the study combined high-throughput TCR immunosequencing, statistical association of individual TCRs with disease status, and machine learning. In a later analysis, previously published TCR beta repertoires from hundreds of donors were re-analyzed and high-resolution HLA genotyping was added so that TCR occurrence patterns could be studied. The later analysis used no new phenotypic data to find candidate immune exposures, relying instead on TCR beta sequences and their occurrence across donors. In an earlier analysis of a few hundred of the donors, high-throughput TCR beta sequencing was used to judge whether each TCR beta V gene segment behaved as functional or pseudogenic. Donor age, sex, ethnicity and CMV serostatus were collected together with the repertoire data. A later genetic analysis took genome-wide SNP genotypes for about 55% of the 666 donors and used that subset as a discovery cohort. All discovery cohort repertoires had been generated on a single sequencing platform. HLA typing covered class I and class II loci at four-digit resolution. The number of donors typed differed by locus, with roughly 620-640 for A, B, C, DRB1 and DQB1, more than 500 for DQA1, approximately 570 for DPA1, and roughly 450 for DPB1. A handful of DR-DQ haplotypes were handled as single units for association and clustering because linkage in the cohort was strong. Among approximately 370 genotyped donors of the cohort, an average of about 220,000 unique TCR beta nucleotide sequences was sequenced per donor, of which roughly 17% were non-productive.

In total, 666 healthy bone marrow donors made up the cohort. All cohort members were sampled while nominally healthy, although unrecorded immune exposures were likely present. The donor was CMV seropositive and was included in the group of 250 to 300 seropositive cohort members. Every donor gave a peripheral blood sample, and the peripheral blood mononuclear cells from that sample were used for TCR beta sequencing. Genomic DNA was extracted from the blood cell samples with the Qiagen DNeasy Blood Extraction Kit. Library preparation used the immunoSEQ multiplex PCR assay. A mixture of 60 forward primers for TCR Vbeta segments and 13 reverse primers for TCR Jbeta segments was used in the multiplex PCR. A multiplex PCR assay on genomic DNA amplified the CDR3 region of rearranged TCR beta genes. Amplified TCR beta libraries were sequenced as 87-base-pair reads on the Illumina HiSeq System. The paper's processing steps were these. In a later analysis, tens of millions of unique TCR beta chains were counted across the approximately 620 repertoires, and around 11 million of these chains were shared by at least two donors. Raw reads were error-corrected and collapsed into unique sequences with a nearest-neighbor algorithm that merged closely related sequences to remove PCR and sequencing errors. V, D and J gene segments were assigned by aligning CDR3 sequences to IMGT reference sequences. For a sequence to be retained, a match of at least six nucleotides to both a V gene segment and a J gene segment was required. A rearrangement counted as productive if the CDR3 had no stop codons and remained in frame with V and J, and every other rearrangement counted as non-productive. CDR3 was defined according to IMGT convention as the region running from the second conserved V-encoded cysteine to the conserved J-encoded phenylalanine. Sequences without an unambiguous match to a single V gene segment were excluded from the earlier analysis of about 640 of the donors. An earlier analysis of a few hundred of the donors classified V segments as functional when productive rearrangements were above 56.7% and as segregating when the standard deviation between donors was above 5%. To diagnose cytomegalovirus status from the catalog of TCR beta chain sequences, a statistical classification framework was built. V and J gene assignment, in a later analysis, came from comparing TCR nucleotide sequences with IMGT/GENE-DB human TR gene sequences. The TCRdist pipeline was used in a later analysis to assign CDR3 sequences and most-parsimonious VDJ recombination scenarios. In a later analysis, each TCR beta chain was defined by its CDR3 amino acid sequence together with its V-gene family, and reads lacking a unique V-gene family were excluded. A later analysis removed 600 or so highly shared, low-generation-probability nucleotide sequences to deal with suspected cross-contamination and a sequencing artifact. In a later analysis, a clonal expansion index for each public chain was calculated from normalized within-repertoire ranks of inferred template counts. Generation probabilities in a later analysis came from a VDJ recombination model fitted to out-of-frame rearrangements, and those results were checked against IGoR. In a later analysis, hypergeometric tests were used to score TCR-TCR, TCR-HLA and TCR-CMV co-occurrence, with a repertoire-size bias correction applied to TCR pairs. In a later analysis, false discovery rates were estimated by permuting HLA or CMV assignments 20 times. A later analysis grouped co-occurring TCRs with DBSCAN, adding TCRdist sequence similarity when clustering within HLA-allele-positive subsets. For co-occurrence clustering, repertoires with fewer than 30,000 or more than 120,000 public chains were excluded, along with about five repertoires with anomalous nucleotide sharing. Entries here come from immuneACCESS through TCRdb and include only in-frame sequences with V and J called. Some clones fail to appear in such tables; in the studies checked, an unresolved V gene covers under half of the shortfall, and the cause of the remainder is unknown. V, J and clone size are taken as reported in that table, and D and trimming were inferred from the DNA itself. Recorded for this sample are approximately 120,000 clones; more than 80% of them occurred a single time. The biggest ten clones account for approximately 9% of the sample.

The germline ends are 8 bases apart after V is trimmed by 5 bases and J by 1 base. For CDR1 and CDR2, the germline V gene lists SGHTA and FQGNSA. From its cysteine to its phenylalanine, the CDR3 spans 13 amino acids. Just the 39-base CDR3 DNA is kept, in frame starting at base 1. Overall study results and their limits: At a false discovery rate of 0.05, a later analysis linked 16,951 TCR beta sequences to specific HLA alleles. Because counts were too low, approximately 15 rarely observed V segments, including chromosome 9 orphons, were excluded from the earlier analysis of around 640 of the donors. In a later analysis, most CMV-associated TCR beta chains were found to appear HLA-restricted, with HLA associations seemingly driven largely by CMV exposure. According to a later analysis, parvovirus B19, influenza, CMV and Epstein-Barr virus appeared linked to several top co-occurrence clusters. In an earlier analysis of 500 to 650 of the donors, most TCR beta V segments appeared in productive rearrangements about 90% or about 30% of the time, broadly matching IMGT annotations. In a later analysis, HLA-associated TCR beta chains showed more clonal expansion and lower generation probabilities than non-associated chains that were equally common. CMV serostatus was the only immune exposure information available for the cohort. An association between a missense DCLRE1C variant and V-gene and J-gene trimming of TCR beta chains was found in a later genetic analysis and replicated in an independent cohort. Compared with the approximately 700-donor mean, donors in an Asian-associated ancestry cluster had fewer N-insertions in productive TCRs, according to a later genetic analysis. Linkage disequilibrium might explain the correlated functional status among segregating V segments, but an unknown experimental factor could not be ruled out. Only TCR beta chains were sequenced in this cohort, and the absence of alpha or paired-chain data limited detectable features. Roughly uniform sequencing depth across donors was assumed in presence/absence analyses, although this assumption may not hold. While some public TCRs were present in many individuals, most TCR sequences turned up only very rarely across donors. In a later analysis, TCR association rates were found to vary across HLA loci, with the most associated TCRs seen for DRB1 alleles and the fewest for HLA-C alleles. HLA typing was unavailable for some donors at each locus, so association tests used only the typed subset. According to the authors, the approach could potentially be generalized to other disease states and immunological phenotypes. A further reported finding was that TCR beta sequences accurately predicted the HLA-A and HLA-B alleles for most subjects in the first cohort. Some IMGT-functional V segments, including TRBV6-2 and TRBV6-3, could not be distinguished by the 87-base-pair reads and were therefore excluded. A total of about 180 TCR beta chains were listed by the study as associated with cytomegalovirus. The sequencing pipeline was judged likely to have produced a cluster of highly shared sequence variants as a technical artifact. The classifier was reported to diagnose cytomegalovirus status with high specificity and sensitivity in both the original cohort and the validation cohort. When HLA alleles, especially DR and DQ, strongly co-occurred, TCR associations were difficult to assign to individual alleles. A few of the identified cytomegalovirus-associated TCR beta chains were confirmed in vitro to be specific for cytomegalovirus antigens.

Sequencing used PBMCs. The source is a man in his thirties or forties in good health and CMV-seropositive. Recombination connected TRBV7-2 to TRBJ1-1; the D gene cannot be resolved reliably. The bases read TGTGCCAGCAGCATACAGCCGAACACTGAAGCTTTCTTT. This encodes CASSIQPNTEAFF.